This T cell receptor beta chain derives from a study of OX40 agonist ivuxolimab in advanced cancers. Study details: Prior anti-PD-1, anti-PD-L1 or anti-CTLA-4 therapy did not bar entry, and about 40% had some.

The CDR3 runs to 13 residues. With 5 bases removed from V and 8 bases from J, the gap between germline ends came to 12 bases. The germline V gene has CDR1 SGHTA and CDR2 FQGNSA. Some clones are missing from TCRdb's copy, which holds only in-frame ones; the method was immunoSEQ multiplex PCR. The table records around 89,000 clones, approximately 90% of them present only once. V gene TRBV7-2 combines with J gene TRBJ1-4; possibly TRBD1 for D (5 bases). This TCR derives from an adult with an advanced solid tumor such as melanoma, head and neck, liver or kidney cancer. Sequences were derived from CD4+ or CD8+ T cells sorted from blood, sampled in a trial of the OX40 agonist ivuxolimab. The CDR3 sequence: CASSLGRKEKLFF. The CDR3 region has the DNA TGTGCCAGCAGCCTGGGACGGAAAGAAAAACTGTTTTTT.